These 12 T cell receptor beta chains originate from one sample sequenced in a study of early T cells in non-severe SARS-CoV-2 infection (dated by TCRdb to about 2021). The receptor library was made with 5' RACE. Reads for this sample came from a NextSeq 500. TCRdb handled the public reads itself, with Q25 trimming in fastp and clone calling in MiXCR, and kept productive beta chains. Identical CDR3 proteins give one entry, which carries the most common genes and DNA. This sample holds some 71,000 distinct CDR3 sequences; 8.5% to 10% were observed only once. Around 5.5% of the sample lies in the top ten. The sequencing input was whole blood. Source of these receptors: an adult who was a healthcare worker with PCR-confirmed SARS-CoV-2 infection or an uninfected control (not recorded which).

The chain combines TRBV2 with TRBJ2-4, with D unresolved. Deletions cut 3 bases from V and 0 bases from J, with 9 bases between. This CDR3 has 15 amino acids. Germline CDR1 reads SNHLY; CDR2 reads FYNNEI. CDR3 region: CASSEFHAAKNIQYF. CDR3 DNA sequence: TGTGCCAGCAGTGAGTTTCATGCAGCCAAAAACATTCAGTACTTC.

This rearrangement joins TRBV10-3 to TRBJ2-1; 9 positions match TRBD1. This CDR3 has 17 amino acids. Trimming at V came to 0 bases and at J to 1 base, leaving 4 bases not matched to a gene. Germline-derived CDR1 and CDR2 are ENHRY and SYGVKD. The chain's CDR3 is CAISESSGQGSYNEQFF. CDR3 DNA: TGTGCCATCAGTGAGTCATCGGGACAGGGTTCCTACAATGAGCAGTTCTTC.

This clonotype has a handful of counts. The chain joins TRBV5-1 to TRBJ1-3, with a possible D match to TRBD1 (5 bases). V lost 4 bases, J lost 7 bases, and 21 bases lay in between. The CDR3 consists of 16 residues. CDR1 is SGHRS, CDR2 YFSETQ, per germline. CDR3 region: CASSPGTGPLGNTIYF. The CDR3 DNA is TGCGCCAGCAGCCCGGGGACCGGGCCTCTCGGGAACACCATATATTTT.

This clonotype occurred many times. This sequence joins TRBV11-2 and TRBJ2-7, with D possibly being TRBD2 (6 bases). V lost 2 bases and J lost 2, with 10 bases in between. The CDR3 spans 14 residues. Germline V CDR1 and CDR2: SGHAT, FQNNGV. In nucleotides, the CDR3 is TGTGCCAGCAGCTTATTGGGGGGAACCTACGAGCAGTACTTC. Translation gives CASSLLGGTYEQYF.

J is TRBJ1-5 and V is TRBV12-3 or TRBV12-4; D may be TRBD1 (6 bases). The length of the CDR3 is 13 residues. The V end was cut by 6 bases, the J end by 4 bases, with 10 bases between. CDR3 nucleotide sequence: TGTGCCAGCAGCGGACAGCTAAATCAGCCCCAGCATTTT. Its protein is CASSGQLNQPQHF.

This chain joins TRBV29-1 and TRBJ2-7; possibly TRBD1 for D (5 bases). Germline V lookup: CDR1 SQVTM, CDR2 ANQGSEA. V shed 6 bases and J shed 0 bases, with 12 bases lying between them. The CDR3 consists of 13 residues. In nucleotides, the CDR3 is TGCAGCGTGGGCTCGACAGCCTCCTACGAGCAGTACTTC. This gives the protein CSVGSTASYEQYF.

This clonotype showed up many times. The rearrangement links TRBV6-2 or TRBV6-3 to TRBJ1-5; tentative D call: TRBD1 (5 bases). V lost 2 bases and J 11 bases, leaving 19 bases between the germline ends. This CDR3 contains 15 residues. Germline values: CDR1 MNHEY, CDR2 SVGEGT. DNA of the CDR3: TGTGCCAGCAGTTACGAGGGGCGCGGGAGGGTGACCCAGCATTTT. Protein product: CASSYEGRGRVTQHF.

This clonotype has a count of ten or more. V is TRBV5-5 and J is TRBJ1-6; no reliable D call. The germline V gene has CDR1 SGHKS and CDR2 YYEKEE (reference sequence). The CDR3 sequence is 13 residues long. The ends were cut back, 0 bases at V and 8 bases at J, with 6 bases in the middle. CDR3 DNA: TGTGCCAGCAGCTTGGCAGCCGATTCACCCCTCCACTTT. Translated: CASSLAADSPLHF.

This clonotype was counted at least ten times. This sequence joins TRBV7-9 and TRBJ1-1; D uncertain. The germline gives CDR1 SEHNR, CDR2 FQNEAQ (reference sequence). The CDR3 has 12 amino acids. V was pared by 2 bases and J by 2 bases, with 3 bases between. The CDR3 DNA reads TGTGCCAGCAGCTTAATTAACACTGAAGCTTTCTTT. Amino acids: CASSLINTEAFF.

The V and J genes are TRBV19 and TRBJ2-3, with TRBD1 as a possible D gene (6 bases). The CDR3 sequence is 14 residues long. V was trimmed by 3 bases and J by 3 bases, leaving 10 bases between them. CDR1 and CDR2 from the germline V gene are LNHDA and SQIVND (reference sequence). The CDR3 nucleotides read TGTGCCAGTAGTATCGGACAGCTGACAGATACGCAGTATTTT. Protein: CASSIGQLTDTQYF. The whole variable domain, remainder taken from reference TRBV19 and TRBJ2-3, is DGGITQSPKYLFRKEGQNVTLSCEQNLNHDAMYWYRQDPGQGLRLIYYSQIVNDFQKGDIAEGYSVSREKKESFPLTVTSAQKNPTAFYLCASSIGQLTDTQYFGPGTRLTVL.

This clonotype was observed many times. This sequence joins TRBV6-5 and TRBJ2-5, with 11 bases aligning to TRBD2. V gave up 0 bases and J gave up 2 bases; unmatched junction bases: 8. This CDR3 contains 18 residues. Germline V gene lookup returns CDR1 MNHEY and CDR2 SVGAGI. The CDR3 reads CASSYSSGLAGRQETQYF. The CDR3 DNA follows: TGTGCCAGCAGTTACTCGAGCGGACTAGCGGGCCGGCAAGAGACCCAGTACTTC.

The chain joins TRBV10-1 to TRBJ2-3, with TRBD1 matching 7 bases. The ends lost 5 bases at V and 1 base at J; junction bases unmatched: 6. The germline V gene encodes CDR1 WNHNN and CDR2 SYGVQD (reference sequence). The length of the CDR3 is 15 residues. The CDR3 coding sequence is TGCGCCAGCAGTCGAGACAGGGCGCGCACAGATACGCAGTATTTT. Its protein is CASSRDRARTDTQYF.